Each of the 15 T cell receptor beta chains below was sequenced from the same sample in a study of a mutant IDH1 vaccine in newly diagnosed glioma. Libraries were prepared by immunoSEQ multiplex PCR; TCRdb keeps only in-frame clonotypes and omits some of them. The table lists nearly 50,000 clones, about 88% of them singletons. The time point was: week 47, end of study. What each vaccine dose contained was 300 ug of mutant IDH1 20-mer peptide, accompanied by topical imiquimod. Their cognate antigens are unknown. Sequenced here: PBMCs, sampled from a glioma patient whose treatment included an IDH1 peptide vaccine. Source of these receptors: a woman aged 25 to 39 with glioma. Some clones in this sample may be carry-over from other donors' samples.

The chain employs TRBV5-4 and TRBJ1-5; D gene uncertain. V lost 0 bases and J lost 6, with 7 bases in between. The CDR3 loop spans 13 amino acids. Germline-derived CDR1 and CDR2 are SGHNT and YYREEE (reference sequence). CDR3 sequence: CASSLDRFQPQHF. The CDR3 nucleotides read TGTGCCAGCAGCTTGGACAGATTTCAGCCCCAGCATTTT.

This clone was observed a single time. Other DNA sequences in the same sample also yield this CDR3. The rearrangement links TRBV19 to TRBJ1-1; 7 bases align to TRBD1. V was clipped by 5 bases and J by 1 base; unmatched bases: 4. Germline-derived CDR1 and CDR2 are LNHDA and SQIVND (reference sequence). The CDR3 sequence is 14 residues long. CDR3 nucleotides: TGTGCCAGTAGTCCCCAGGGGGGGAACACTGAAGCTTTCTTT. Translation: CASSPQGGNTEAFF.

This sequence joins TRBV4-1 and TRBJ1-5; D is ambiguous. The CDR3 has 16 amino acids. Trimming stripped 3 bases from V and 2 bases from J, with 14 bases between. The germline V gene encodes CDR1 MGHRA and CDR2 YSYEKL. The CDR3 loop is CASSHTQARGNQPQHF. CDR3 DNA sequence: TGCGCCAGCAGCCATACTCAGGCCCGGGGCAATCAGCCCCAGCATTTT.

The chain combines TRBV6-1 with TRBJ2-1; 12 positions agree with TRBD2. Germline V gives CDR1 MNHNS, CDR2 SASEGT. The J segment lost 3 bases and the V segment lost 2 bases, leaving 5 bases of the junction unmatched. The CDR3 totals 17 residues. CDR3: CASSEYWTSGVYNEQFF. Written as DNA, the CDR3 is TGTGCCAGCAGTGAATACTGGACTAGCGGGGTCTACAATGAGCAGTTCTTC.

The J gene is TRBJ1-1, the V gene TRBV6-1, with D perhaps TRBD1 (5 bases). The CDR3 has 15 residues. Trimming removed 5 bases from V and 6 bases from J, with 19 bases in between. Germline CDR1 is MNHNS and CDR2 is SASEGT. The CDR3 region has the DNA TGTGCCAGCAGTCCCCAGGGAGGGCCCTCGGCTGAAGCTTTCTTT. Translated: CASSPQGGPSAEAFF.

This rearrangement joins TRBV9 to TRBJ1-2, with TRBD1 as a possible D gene (5 bases). The CDR3 is 16 amino acids. Germline V CDR1 and CDR2: SGDLS, YYNGEE. Trimming shortened V by 0 bases and J by 4 bases, and 16 bases separated the two germline ends. CDR3 in amino acids: CASSVVAGDPGYGYTF. In DNA, the CDR3 is TGTGCCAGCAGCGTAGTTGCGGGGGACCCTGGCTATGGCTACACCTTC.

This clone showed up just once. This rearrangement joins TRBV18 to TRBJ1-5, with TRBD1 identical over 7 bases. V lost 3 bases and J lost 3; bases outside the gene matches: 8. This CDR3 spans 16 amino acids. Germline V gene lookup returns CDR1 KGHSH and CDR2 LQKENI. In DNA form, the CDR3 reads TGTGCCAGCTCACCCCGGGACAGCGCCCTCAATCAGCCCCAGCATTTT. It codes for CASSPRDSALNQPQHF.

This sequence joins TRBV27 and TRBJ2-5; TRBD1 aligns across 8 bases. Germline V gives CDR1 MNHEY, CDR2 SMNVEV (reference sequence). The CDR3 sequence is 15 residues long. V shed 5 bases and J 5 bases; nucleotides not matched to a gene: 10. The CDR3 is CASSLLGDRGETQYF. The DNA for the CDR3 is TGTGCCAGCAGTCTCCTAGGTGACAGGGGTGAGACCCAGTACTTC.

The genes are TRBV5-4 and TRBJ1-2; TRBD1 might be the D (5 bases). V lost 4 bases and J lost 7, with 14 bases in between. This CDR3 has 13 residues. Germline V gene sequence: CDR1 SGHNT, CDR2 YYREEE (reference sequence). Written as DNA, the CDR3 is TGTGCCAGCAGCCCCGTTAGGGGTGGTGGCTACACCTTC. It is translated as CASSPVRGGGYTF.

V gene TRBV28 combines with J gene TRBJ2-7, with TRBD2 as a possible D gene (5 bases). The V end was cut by 4 bases, the J end by 1 base, with 17 bases between. Germline V gene lookup returns CDR1 MDHEN and CDR2 SYDVKM. This CDR3 has 16 amino acids. CDR3 amino acids: CASSSPQGRGSYEQYF. The CDR3 nucleotides are TGTGCCAGCAGTTCCCCCCAAGGGAGAGGATCCTACGAGCAGTACTTC.

This chain uses TRBV25-1 with TRBJ1-1; D is uncertain. CDR1 and CDR2 (germline): MGHDK, SYGVNS. This CDR3 is 15 amino acids long. The V and J ends lost 7 bases and 1 base respectively, with 16 bases between them. CDR3 protein: CASTAAPGPNTEAFF. Written as DNA, the CDR3 is TGTGCCAGCACTGCCGCTCCCGGGCCGAACACTGAAGCTTTCTTT.

The CDR3 region is CASSLGFAQGQKGGGYTF. The CDR3 bases are TGTGCCAGCAGCTTGGGGTTCGCGCAGGGACAAAAAGGAGGAGGCTACACCTTC. The chain links TRBV5-8 to TRBJ1-2; D is perhaps TRBD1 (6 bases). The CDR3 is 18 residues long. The V gene lost 0 bases and the J gene lost 8 bases, with 26 bases spanning the gap. CDR1 and CDR2 (germline): SGHTS, YDEGEE.

This chain joins TRBV14 and TRBJ2-3; no reliable D call. Trimming pared 1 base from V and 3 bases from J, leaving 14 bases between. Germline CDR1 is SGHDN and CDR2 is FVKESK. The CDR3 is made up of 16 amino acids. This CDR3 is CASSQGFRMGTDTQYF. The CDR3, as DNA: TGTGCCAGCAGCCAAGGCTTCCGGATGGGAACAGATACGCAGTATTTT.

The rearrangement uses TRBV30 and TRBJ1-3; 8 bases match TRBD1. Germline V gene data show CDR1 as GTSNPN and CDR2 as SVGIG (reference sequence). The V gene end was trimmed by 5 bases and the J gene end by 2 bases; junction bases not matched to a gene: 5. The CDR3 has 14 amino acids. The CDR3: CAWADRATGNTIYF. The CDR3 DNA sequence: TGTGCCTGGGCGGACAGGGCCACTGGAAACACCATATATTTT.

The rearrangement joins TRBV5-6 to TRBJ2-1; no definite D call. The CDR3 has 17 residues. V dropped 5 bases and J dropped 0 bases, with 18 bases sitting between them. CDR1 and CDR2 (germline): SGHDT, YYEEEE. CDR3 loop: CASSPSVRSSSYNEQFF. In DNA form, the CDR3 reads TGTGCCAGCAGTCCGTCGGTCAGGTCGAGCTCCTACAATGAGCAGTTCTTC. Combining the CDR3 with reference TRBV5-6 and TRBJ2-1 gives the whole variable domain DAGVTQSPTHLIKTRGQQVTLRCSPKSGHDTVSWYQQALGQGPQFIFQYYEEEERQRGNFPDRFSGHQFPNYSSELNVNALLLGDSALYLCASSPSVRSSSYNEQFFGPGTRLTVL.